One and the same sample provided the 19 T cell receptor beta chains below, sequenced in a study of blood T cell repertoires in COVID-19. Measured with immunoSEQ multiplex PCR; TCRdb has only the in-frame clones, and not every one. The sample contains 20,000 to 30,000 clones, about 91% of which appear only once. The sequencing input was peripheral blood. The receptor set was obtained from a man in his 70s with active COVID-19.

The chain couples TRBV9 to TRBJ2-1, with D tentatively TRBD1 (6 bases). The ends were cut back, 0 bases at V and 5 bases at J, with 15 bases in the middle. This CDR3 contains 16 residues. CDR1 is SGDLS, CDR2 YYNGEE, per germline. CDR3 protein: CASSVATRGGNNEQFF. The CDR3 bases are TGTGCCAGCAGCGTAGCTACTCGAGGGGGAAACAATGAGCAGTTCTTC.

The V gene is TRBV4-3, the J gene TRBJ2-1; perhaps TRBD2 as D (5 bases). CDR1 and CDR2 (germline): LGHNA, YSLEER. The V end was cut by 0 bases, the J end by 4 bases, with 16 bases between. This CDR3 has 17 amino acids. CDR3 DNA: TGCGCCAGCAGCCAAGATCTGGTGGGAGCAAGGTACAATGAGCAGTTCTTC. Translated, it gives CASSQDLVGARYNEQFF.

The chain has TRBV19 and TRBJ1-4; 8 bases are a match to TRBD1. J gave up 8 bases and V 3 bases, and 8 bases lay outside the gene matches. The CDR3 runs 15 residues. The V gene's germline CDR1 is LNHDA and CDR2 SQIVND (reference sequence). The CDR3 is CASSMLQGAGEKLFF. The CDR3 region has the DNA TGTGCCAGTAGTATGTTGCAGGGGGCTGGAGAAAAACTGTTTTTT.

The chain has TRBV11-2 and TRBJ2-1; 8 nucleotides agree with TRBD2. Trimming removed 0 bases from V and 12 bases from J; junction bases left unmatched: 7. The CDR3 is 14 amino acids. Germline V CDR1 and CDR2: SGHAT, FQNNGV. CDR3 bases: TGTGCCAGCAGCTTAGATAAGTACGGGACTAGGCAGTTCTTC. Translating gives CASSLDKYGTRQFF.

In DNA form, the CDR3 reads TGTGCCAGCAGCACAAACAGACAGGGCAGGAACACTGAAGCTTTCTTT. This gives the protein CASSTNRQGRNTEAFF. The V call is TRBV7-8, the J call TRBJ1-1, with 7 bases identical to TRBD1. CDR1 and CDR2 (germline): SGHVS, FQNEAQ. The trim removed 5 bases at V and 1 base at J, leaving 10 bases unmatched. This CDR3 is built from 16 residues.

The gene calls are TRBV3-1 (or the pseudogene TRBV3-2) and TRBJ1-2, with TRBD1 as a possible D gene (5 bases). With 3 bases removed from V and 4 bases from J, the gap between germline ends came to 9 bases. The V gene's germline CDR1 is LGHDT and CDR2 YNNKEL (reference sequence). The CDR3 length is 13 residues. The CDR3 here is CASSHTGFYGYTF. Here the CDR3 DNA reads TGTGCCAGCAGCCATACAGGTTTCTATGGCTACACCTTC.

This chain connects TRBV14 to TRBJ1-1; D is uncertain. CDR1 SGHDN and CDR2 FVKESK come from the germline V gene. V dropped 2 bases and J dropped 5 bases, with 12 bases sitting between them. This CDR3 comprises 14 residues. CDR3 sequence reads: CASSQSRGRTEAFF. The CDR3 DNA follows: TGTGCCAGCAGCCAATCCCGGGGTAGGACTGAAGCTTTCTTT.

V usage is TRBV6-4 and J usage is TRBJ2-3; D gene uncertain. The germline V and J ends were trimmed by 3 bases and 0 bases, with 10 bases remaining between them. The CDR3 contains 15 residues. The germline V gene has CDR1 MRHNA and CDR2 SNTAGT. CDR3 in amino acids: CASSEYQSSTDTQYF. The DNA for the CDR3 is TGTGCCAGCAGTGAATACCAGTCTAGCACAGATACGCAGTATTTT.

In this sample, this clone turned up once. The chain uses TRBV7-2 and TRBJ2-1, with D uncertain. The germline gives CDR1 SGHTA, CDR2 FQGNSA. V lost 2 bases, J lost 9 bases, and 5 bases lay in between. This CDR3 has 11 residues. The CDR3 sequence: CASSLTVEQFF. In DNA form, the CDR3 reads TGTGCCAGCAGCTTAACGGTTGAGCAGTTCTTC.

This CDR3 is CASSTTPGTPTDYGYTF. For the CDR3, the DNA is TGTGCCAGTAGTACCACCCCCGGGACACCCACCGACTATGGCTACACCTTC. This chain links TRBV19 with TRBJ1-2, with a weak D call TRBD1 (6 bases). V was pared by 4 bases and J by 3 bases, with 21 bases between. This CDR3 is built from 17 residues. Germline-derived CDR1 and CDR2 are LNHDA and SQIVND (reference sequence).

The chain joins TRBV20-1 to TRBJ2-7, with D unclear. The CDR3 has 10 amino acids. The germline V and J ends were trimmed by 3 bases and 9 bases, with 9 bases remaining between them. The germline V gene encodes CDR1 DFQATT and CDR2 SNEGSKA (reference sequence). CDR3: CSASRVLQYF. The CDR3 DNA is TGCAGTGCTAGCCGGGTGTTGCAGTACTTC.

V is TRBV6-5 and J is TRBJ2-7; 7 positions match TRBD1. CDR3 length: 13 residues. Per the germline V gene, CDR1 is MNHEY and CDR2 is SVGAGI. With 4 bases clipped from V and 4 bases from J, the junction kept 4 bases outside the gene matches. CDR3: CASSSTGLYEQYF. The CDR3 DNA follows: TGTGCCAGCAGTTCGACAGGGTTGTACGAGCAGTACTTC.

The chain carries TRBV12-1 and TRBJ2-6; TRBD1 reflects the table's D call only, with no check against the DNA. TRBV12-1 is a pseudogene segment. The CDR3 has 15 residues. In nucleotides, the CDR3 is TGTGCCAGCAGCCGGACAGCCTCTGGGGCCAACGTCCTGACTTTC. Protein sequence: CASSRTASGANVLTF.

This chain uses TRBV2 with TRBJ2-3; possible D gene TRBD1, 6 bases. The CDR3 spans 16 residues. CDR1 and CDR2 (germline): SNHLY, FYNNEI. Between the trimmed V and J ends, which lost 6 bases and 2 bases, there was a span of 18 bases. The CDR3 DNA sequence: TGTGCCAGCAGGGTACAGGGACGGGGTAACACAGATACGCAGTATTTT. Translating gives CASRVQGRGNTDTQYF. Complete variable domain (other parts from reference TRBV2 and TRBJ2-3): EPEVTQTPSHQVTQMGQEVILRCVPISNHLYFYWYRQILGQKVEFLVSFYNNEISEKSEIFDDQFSVERPDGSNFTLKIRSTKLEDSAMYFCASRVQGRGNTDTQYFGPGTRLTVL.

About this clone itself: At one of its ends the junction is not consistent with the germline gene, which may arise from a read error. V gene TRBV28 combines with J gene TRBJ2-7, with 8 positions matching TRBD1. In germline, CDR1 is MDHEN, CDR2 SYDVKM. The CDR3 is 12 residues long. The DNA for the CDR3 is TGTGCCAGCAGTTTGTCCCAGGACAGGGTGCACTTC. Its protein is CASSLSQDRVHF.

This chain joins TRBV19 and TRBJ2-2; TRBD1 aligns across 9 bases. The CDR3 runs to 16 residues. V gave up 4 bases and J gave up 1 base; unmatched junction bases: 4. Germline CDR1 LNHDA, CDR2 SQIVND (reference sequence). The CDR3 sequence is CASSRGQGRNTGELFF. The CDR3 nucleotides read TGTGCCAGTAGTAGAGGACAGGGGCGGAACACCGGGGAGCTGTTTTTT. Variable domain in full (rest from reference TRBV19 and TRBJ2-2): DGGITQSPKYLFRKEGQNVTLSCEQNLNHDAMYWYRQDPGQGLRLIYYSQIVNDFQKGDIAEGYSVSREKKESFPLTVTSAQKNPTAFYLCASSRGQGRNTGELFFGEGSRLTVL.

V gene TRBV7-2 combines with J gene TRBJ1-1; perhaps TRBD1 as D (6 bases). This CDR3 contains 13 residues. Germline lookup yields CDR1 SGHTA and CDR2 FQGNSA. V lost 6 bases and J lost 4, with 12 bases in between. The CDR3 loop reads CASSLTGLTEAFF. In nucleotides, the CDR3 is TGTGCCAGCAGTCTTACAGGGCTCACTGAAGCTTTCTTT.

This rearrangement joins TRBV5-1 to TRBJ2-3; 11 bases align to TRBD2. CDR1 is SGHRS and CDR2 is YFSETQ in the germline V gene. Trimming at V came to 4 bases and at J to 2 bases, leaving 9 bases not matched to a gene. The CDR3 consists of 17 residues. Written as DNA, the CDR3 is TGCGCCAGCAGCCAGGGACTAGCGGACCATTTCACAGATACGCAGTATTTT. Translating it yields CASSQGLADHFTDTQYF.

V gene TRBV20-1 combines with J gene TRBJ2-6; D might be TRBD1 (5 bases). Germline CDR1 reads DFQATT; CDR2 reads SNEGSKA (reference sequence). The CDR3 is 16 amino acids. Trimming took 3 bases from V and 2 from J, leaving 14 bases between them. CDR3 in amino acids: CSASRIGVTGANVLTF. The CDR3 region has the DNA TGCAGTGCTAGTCGGATAGGGGTTACTGGGGCCAACGTCCTGACTTTC.